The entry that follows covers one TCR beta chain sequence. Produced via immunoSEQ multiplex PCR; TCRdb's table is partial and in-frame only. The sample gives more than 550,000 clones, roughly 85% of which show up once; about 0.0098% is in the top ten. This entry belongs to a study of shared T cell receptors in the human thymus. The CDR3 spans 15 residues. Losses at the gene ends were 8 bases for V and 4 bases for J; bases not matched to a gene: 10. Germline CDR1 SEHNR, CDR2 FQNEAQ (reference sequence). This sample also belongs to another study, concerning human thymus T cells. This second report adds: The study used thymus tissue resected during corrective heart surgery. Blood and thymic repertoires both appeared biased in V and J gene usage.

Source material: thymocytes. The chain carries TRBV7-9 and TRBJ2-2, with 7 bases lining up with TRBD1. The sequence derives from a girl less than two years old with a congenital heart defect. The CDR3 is CASVGTALRTGELFF. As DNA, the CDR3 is TGTGCCAGCGTAGGGACAGCTCTTCGCACCGGGGAGCTGTTTTTT.